This T cell receptor (beta chain) was obtained from a study of T cell responses to AZD1222 COVID-19 vaccine. General study points: Clonal diversity was possibly underestimated; the donors were predominantly white British and more often female. Among spike-specific TCRs, nearly half reportedly target unmutated variant regions.

In germline, CDR1 is SGDLS, CDR2 YYNGEE. The CDR3 covers 13 residues. Between the trimmed V and J ends, which lost 2 bases and 3 bases, there was a span of 9 bases. On this clone itself: Its antigen is as yet unknown.

The data were produced by immunoSEQ multiplex PCR, yet TCRdb's version contains in-frame clones alone and is incomplete. This sample has 75,000 to 85,000 clones, with roughly 90% found just once. Sequences were derived from peripheral blood, sampled 28 days after the second AZD1222 dose. The TCR originated in an adult who received the AZD1222 COVID-19 vaccine. The gene calls are TRBV9 and TRBJ2-7, with TRBD1 as a possible D gene (5 bases). The CDR3: CASSVADSYEQYF. In DNA, the CDR3 is TGTGCCAGCAGCGTTGCAGACAGCTACGAGCAGTACTTC.